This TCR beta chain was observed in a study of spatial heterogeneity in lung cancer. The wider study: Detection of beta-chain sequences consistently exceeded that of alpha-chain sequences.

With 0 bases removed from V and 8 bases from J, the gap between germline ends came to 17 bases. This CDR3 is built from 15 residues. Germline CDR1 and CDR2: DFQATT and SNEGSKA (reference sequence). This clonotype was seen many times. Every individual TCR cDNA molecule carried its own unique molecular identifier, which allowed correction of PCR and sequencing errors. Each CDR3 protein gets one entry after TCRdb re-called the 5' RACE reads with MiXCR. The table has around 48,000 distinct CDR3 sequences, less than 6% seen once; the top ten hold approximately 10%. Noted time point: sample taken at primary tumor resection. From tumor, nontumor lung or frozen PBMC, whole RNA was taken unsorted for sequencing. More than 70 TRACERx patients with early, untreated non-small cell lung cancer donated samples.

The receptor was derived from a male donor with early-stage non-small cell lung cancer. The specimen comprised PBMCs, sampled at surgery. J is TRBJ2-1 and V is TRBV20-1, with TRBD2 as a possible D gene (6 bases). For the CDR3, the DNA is TGCAGTGCTAGAGATGTCACGGGAGTACGTTATGAGCAGTTCTTC. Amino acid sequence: CSARDVTGVRYEQFF.